This TCR beta chain was sequenced in a study of cytomegalovirus exposure and HLA in healthy donors. Study results and caveats: Generally TCR sequences proved uncommon, though certain public TCRs appeared in numerous donors.

The CDR3 runs 16 residues. Between the trimmed V and J ends, which lost 6 bases and 8 bases, there was a span of 20 bases. The germline CDR1 and CDR2 sequences are LGHNA and YNFKEQ. As regards this clone: What it binds is not known.

Primers: 60 Vbeta forward and 13 Jbeta reverse. The method was immunoSEQ multiplex PCR; TCRdb's version includes in-frame clones alone and lacks a portion of them. The sample has 45,000 to 50,000 clones; the top ten hold about a sixth. This clonotype was obtained from a male donor in good health and CMV-seronegative. Sequenced input: PBMCs. The rearrangement joins TRBV4-2 to TRBJ1-6, with D possibly matching TRBD1 (5 bases). The CDR3 DNA sequence: TGTGCCAGCAGTAGGGAGGGAGGGGAACTAGATTCACCCCTCCACTTT. Its translation: CASSREGGELDSPLHF.